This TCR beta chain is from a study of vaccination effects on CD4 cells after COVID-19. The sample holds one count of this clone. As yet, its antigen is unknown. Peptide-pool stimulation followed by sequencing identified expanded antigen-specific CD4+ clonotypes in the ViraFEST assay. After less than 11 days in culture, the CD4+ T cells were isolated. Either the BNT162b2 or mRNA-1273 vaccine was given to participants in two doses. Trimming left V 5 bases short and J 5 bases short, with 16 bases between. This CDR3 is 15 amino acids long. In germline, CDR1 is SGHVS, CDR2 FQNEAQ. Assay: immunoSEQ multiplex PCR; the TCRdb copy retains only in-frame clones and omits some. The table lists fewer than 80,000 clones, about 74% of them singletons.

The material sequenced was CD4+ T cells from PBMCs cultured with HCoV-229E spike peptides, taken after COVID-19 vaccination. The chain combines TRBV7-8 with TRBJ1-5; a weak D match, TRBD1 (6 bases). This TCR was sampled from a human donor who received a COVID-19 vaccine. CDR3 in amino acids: CASSPQGVRDQPQHF. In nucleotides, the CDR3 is TGTGCCAGCAGCCCACAGGGTGTAAGGGATCAGCCCCAGCATTTT.